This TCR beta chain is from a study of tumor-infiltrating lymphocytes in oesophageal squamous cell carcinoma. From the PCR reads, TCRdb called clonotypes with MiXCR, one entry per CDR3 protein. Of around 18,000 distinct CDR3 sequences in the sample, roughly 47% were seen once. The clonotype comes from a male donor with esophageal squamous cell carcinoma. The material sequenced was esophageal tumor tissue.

CDR3 coding DNA: TGTGCCAGCAGTTACTCGAGGGGGGTAGGGCCCTACAATGAGCAGTTCTTC. Residues: CASSYSRGVGPYNEQFF. The V and J genes are TRBV6-5 and TRBJ2-1; D is possibly TRBD1 or TRBD2 (6 bases each). The germline V and J ends were trimmed by 0 bases and 2 bases, with 14 bases remaining between them. The CDR3 is made up of 17 amino acids. The germline CDR1 and CDR2 sequences are MNHEY and SVGAGI.